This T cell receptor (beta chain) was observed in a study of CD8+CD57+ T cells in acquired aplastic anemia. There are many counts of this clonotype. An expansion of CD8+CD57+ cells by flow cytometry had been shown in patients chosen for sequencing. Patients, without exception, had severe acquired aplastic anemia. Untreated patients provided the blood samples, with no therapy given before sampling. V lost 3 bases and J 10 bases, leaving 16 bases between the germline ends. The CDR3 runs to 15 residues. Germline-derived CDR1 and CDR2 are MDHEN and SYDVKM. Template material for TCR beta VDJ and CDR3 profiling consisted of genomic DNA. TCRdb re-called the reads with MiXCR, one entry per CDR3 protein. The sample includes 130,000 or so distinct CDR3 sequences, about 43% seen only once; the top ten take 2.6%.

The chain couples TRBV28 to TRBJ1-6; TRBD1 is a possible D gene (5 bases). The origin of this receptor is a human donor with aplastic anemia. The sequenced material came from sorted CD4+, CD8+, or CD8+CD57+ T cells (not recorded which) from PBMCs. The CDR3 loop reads CASSLILQVESPLHF. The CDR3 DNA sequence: TGTGCCAGCAGTTTGATTTTACAGGTCGAGTCACCCCTCCACTTT.